This T cell receptor beta chain derives from a study of human T cells and chemical hapten exposure. Ten or more counts support this clonotype. Unfractionated whole blood was the source from which total RNA was extracted. TCRdb independently ran MiXCR on the 5' RACE reads; one entry per CDR3 protein. The sample has more than 140,000 distinct CDR3 sequences, roughly 4% seen once; the top ten hold around 1.5%. The V segment lost 0 bases and the J segment 9 bases; nucleotides outside the gene matches: 6. The CDR3 runs 16 residues. Germline-derived CDR1 and CDR2 are SGHVS and FQNEAQ. The TCR originated in a female donor in good health. The V gene is TRBV7-8, the J gene TRBJ2-1, with TRBD2 matching over 12 bases. CDR3 sequence: CASSLALAGGQSEQFF. The CDR3 DNA sequence: TGTGCCAGCAGCTTAGCTCTAGCGGGGGGGCAGAGTGAGCAGTTCTTC.